The sequence of this T cell receptor beta chain was determined in a study of vaccination effects on CD4 cells after COVID-19 (dated by TCRdb to 2022 to 2024). At the level of the whole study: To identify antigen-specific CD4+ T cell clonotypes by their expansion, the ViraFEST assay first stimulated PBMC with viral peptide pools and then applied TCR sequencing. Each participant received two doses of an mRNA SARS-CoV-2 vaccine, either BNT162b2 or mRNA-1273. About 2.1 million PBMC per well were cultured with 9 to 10 ug/ml peptides in IMDM containing roughly 5% human AB serum, about 9 IU/ml IL-2 and gentamicin. SARS-CoV-2 spike-specific CD4+ TCR repertoires from before and after mRNA vaccination were compared in COVID-19 convalescent patients and in infection-naive vaccine recipients. A total of 10 COVID-19 convalescent patients and a handful of SARS-CoV-2-naive healthy vaccine recipients were included in the full study. In the study, cultures from other donors were sequenced using the Oncomine TCR Beta short-read assay on an Illumina iSeq 100.

What the study reported, not specific to this receptor: The study was limited by a small number of convalescent patients and lacked early post-infection timepoints. Among healthy vaccine recipients, nearly all vaccine-induced clones were SARS-CoV-2 mono-reactive, and only 1 of 255 was cross-reactive with common cold coronaviruses. At late post-vaccination timepoints, both infection-induced and vaccine-induced clones showed marked clonal contraction, consistent with waning T cell responses.

Concerning this clone itself: What antigen it recognizes has not been identified. Because it lacks the conserved phenylalanine or tryptophan at the end, this CDR3 is likely a read error. The limits of the CDR3 on the DNA are not certain, so only TCRdb's listed CDR3 is given.

The CDR3 spans 12 residues, counting both ends. CDR1 LGHDT and CDR2 YNNKEL are derived from the germline V gene (reference sequence). Library preparation used the immunoSEQ multiplex PCR assay. DNA from the cultured, isolated CD4+ T cells was subjected to TCR beta CDR3 sequencing. In the original analysis: Non-productive TCR sequences were discarded, and reads were trimmed to the CDR3 region, with only CDR3s of 7 or more amino acids retained. Antigen-specific clonotypes were identified using the MANAFEST web app by comparison of expansion in peptide wells against reference cultures. To count as positive, a clone had to show expansion at FDR<0.05 compared with the reference and with all other wells, an odds ratio above 5, and a frequency above 0.1% in two replicate wells. A clonotype was defined as cross-reactive if the clonotype was significantly expanded both in SARS-CoV-2 spike wells and in at least one common cold coronavirus spike condition. CDR3 similarity was assessed by Levenshtein distance with the stringdist R package, and unrooted trees were built with ape in R 3.6.1. Sourced from immuneACCESS, this table was stored by TCRdb with only in-frame sequences that have V and J called. A share of the clones is absent; for the studies checked, an unresolved V gene accounts for under half, and the remainder has no known explanation. The D gene and trimming were derived from the DNA, and the V and J assignments and clone size from that table. The sample contains about 30,000 clones, about 62% of them found a single time. The leading ten clones occupy approximately 10% of the sample.

After more than nine days of culture, CD4+ T cells were isolated with the EasySep CD4+ T cell isolation kit. Negative nucleocapsid antibody results before and after vaccination confirmed that the healthy vaccine recipients had no prior SARS-CoV-2 infection. On days 3 and 7, half of the culture medium was replaced with fresh IL-2-containing medium. Unless otherwise noted, each peptide stimulation condition was cultured in triplicate wells. PBMC were separated from whole blood using Ficoll-Paque Plus gradient centrifugation and were then either cryopreserved at -140C or used fresh. Genomic DNA was extracted from cultured CD4+ T cells with the QIAamp micro DNA kit.

This sequence was found in a human donor who received a COVID-19 vaccine. Recombination connected TRBV3-1 (or the pseudogene TRBV3-2) to TRBJ2-3; TRBD2 reflects the table's D call only, with no check against the DNA. Sequencing used CD4+ T cells from PBMCs cultured without peptide, obtained before COVID-19 vaccination. The CDR3 in this case is CASSQDQRAILS.